The 32 T cell receptor beta chains listed next were all sequenced from one sample in a study of blood T cell repertoires in COVID-19. Repertoires were generated with immunoSEQ multiplex PCR, while TCRdb's copy carries only in-frame clones and drops some. The table records roughly 280,000 clones, roughly nine tenths of them present only once. The specimen sequenced was PBMCs or T cells enriched from blood (not recorded which). The receptor source for this set is a woman in her 50s who had recovered from COVID-19.

The V and J genes are TRBV5-1 and TRBJ2-2, with TRBD1 identical over 9 bases. The CDR3 totals 17 residues. Germline CDR1 is SGHRS and CDR2 is YFSETQ. J lost 4 bases, V lost 3 bases, and 10 bases had no gene match. The CDR3 sequence: CASSSTAGTGTTGELFF. The CDR3 DNA reads as TGCGCCAGCAGCTCCACTGCAGGGACAGGGACCACCGGGGAGCTGTTTTTT. The full variable domain, completed using reference TRBV5-1 and TRBJ2-2, is KAGVTQTPRYLIKTRGQQVTLSCSPISGHRSVSWYQQTPGQGLQFLFEYFSETQRNKGNFPGRFSGRQFSNSRSEMNVSTLELGDSALYLCASSSTAGTGTTGELFFGEGSRLTVL.

The rearrangement joins TRBV5-6 to TRBJ1-3; perhaps TRBD1 as D (6 bases). CDR1 is SGHDT, CDR2 YYEEEE, per germline. Trimming took 6 bases from V and 2 from J, leaving 24 bases between them. This CDR3 comprises 18 residues. The CDR3 DNA is TGTGCCAGCACACTGACCAGGGGACATTCTAACCCTGGAAACACCATATATTTT. The encoded protein is CASTLTRGHSNPGNTIYF. The full variable domain, completed using reference TRBV5-6 and TRBJ1-3, is DAGVTQSPTHLIKTRGQQVTLRCSPKSGHDTVSWYQQALGQGPQFIFQYYEEEERQRGNFPDRFSGHQFPNYSSELNVNALLLGDSALYLCASTLTRGHSNPGNTIYFGEGSWLTVV.

This sequence joins TRBV27 and TRBJ2-3; D not resolved. The CDR3 covers 12 residues. The V end was cut by 0 bases, the J end by 5 bases, with 3 bases between. Germline CDR1 and CDR2: MNHEY and SMNVEV (reference sequence). This chain's CDR3 is CASSLSRDTQYF. As DNA, the CDR3 is TGTGCCAGCAGTTTATCGCGAGATACGCAGTATTTT.

J is TRBJ1-2 and V is TRBV5-1; 11 bases are shared with TRBD1. Germline assignment: CDR1 SGHRS and CDR2 YFSETQ. CDR3 length: 15 residues. V lost 4 bases and J lost 4; bases outside the gene matches: 6. CDR3 nucleotides: TGCGCCAGCAGCCTCGGGACAGGGGGAGGCTATGGCTACACCTTC. Residues: CASSLGTGGGYGYTF. The entire variable domain, with the rest obtained from reference TRBV5-1 and TRBJ1-2, is as follows: KAGVTQTPRYLIKTRGQQVTLSCSPISGHRSVSWYQQTPGQGLQFLFEYFSETQRNKGNFPGRFSGRQFSNSRSEMNVSTLELGDSALYLCASSLGTGGGYGYTFGSGTRLTVV.

V gene TRBV18 combines with J gene TRBJ2-2; 8 bases are a match to TRBD2. The CDR3 is made up of 16 amino acids. J was trimmed by 5 bases and V by 4 bases; bases with no gene match: 9. CDR1 and CDR2 (germline): KGHSH, LQKENI. The CDR3 sequence: CASSLSPASGTGELFF. CDR3 in DNA: TGTGCCAGCTCACTTTCACCGGCTAGCGGGACCGGGGAGCTGTTTTTT.

This chain links TRBV15 with TRBJ1-2; possible D gene TRBD1, 5 bases. The CDR3 covers 15 residues. Between the trimmed V and J ends, which lost 0 bases and 8 bases, there was a span of 16 bases. Germline CDR1 is LNHNV and CDR2 is YYDKDF (reference sequence). The CDR3 here is CATSREAGPPSGYTF. For the CDR3, the DNA is TGTGCCACCAGCAGAGAGGCAGGGCCCCCTTCCGGCTACACCTTC.

The V and J genes are TRBV25-1 and TRBJ2-1; tentative D call: TRBD2 (6 bases). CDR1 and CDR2 (germline): MGHDK, SYGVNS. V shed 6 bases and J shed 7 bases, with 16 bases lying between them. The CDR3 extends over 14 amino acids. The CDR3 DNA follows: TGTGCCAGCAGGAAGGCGGGAACGTCGAATGAGCAGTTCTTC. Protein sequence: CASRKAGTSNEQFF.

CDR3 DNA sequence: TGTGCCAGCAGCAAGGACAGCGCCTACAATGAGCAGTTCTTC. Translating it yields CASSKDSAYNEQFF. The chain employs TRBV9 and TRBJ2-1, with D perhaps matching TRBD1 (6 bases). The CDR3 runs 14 residues. V was trimmed by 4 bases and J by 2 bases, leaving 10 bases between them. CDR1 is SGDLS and CDR2 is YYNGEE in the germline V gene.

The chain recombines TRBV6-2 or TRBV6-3 with TRBJ2-1; possibly TRBD2 for D (5 bases). CDR3 length equals 15 residues. The germline CDR1 and CDR2 sequences are MNHEY and SVGEGT. V was cut by 2 bases and J by 0 bases, with 8 bases left in between. CDR3 loop: CASSYGESSYNEQFF. In DNA form, the CDR3 reads TGTGCCAGCAGTTACGGGGAGAGCTCCTACAATGAGCAGTTCTTC.

This clone occurred a few times. The chain couples TRBV19 to TRBJ1-5; 7 bases match TRBD1. Germline V CDR1 and CDR2: LNHDA, SQIVND (reference sequence). Trimming took 6 bases from V and 5 from J; bases not matched to a gene: 10. CDR3 size: 15 residues. The CDR3, as DNA: TGTGCCAGTAGCCGGGGACAGAACCTTTATCAGCCCCAGCATTTT. Amino acid sequence: CASSRGQNLYQPQHF.

The CDR3 sequence: CASSQRGGPYEQYF. The CDR3 coding sequence is TGTGCCAGCAGCCAAAGGGGCGGACCCTACGAGCAGTACTTC. The chain has TRBV27 and TRBJ2-7; the D gene is possibly TRBD1 (5 bases). CDR1 is MNHEY, CDR2 SMNVEV, per germline (reference sequence). Trimming cost V 6 bases and J 2 bases, with 14 bases left between them. The CDR3 covers 14 residues.

Only a few counts were recorded for this clone. The gene calls are TRBV7-2 and TRBJ2-7, with D perhaps matching TRBD1 (7 bases). This CDR3 spans 15 amino acids. V was shortened by 6 bases and J by 2 bases, with 17 bases between the two germline ends. Germline-derived CDR1 and CDR2 are SGHTA and FQGNSA. CDR3 nucleotide sequence: TGTGCCAGCAGTAAAGCGGCGGGACAGACCTACGAGCAGTACTTC. Translating gives CASSKAAGQTYEQYF.

The J gene is TRBJ2-3, the V gene TRBV10-3; TRBD2 might be the D (6 bases). The CDR3 covers 13 residues. V was pared by 6 bases and J by 2 bases, with 9 bases between. CDR1 is ENHRY, CDR2 SYGVKD, per germline. The CDR3 region has the DNA TGTGCCATCAGGACTAGTTCCACAGATACGCAGTATTTT. Amino acid sequence: CAIRTSSTDTQYF.

This clone was detected only once. J is TRBJ1-3 and V is TRBV28, with D possibly TRBD1 on 5 matching bases. Trimming shortened V by 3 bases and J by 2 bases, and 20 bases separated the two germline ends. Germline CDR1 MDHEN, CDR2 SYDVKM. The CDR3 spans 18 residues. The CDR3 region is CASSLVDSLGAAGNTIYF. CDR3 DNA sequence: TGTGCCAGCAGTTTGGTTGACAGCTTAGGCGCCGCTGGAAACACCATATATTTT.

This clone was seen a few times. V is TRBV5-1 and J is TRBJ1-4; D uncertain. The CDR3 has 16 amino acids. V was trimmed by 4 bases and J by 8 bases, leaving 21 bases between them. Germline V gene data show CDR1 as SGHRS and CDR2 as YFSETQ. CDR3 nucleotides: TGCGCCAGCAGCATGGGTCGGGGATCGGGATCGGAAAAACTGTTTTTT. It encodes CASSMGRGSGSEKLFF.

The chain links TRBV28 to TRBJ1-5, with 7 nucleotides matching TRBD1. The CDR3 totals 15 residues. Germline CDR1 reads MDHEN; CDR2 reads SYDVKM. Trimming at V came to 6 bases and at J to 4 bases, leaving 9 bases not matched to a gene. CDR3 region: CASRGPGGTNQPQHF. CDR3 in DNA: TGTGCCAGCAGGGGACCAGGGGGGACTAATCAGCCCCAGCATTTT.

CDR3 sequence (DNA): TGTGCCAGCAGTTTGCAGTTAAGTGAAGCTTTCTTT. Protein product: CASSLQLSEAFF. The V gene is TRBV6-2 or TRBV6-3, the J gene TRBJ1-1; D ambiguous. CDR1 is MNHEY and CDR2 is SVGEGT in the germline V gene. The CDR3 consists of 12 residues. V gave up 4 bases and J gave up 7 bases, with 10 bases separating them.

This chain joins TRBV6-1 and TRBJ1-6, with a weak D call TRBD1 (6 bases). Germline V gene sequence: CDR1 MNHNS, CDR2 SASEGT. V shed 4 bases and J shed 4 bases, with 14 bases lying between them. CDR3 length: 16 residues. CDR3 loop: CASSAGRGVYNSPLHF. The DNA of the CDR3 is TGTGCCAGCAGTGCCGGCAGGGGTGTATATAATTCACCCCTCCACTTT.

V gene TRBV4-1 combines with J gene TRBJ1-1, with TRBD1 matching over 9 bases. This CDR3 spans 15 amino acids. The ends lost 2 bases at V and 5 bases at J; junction bases unmatched: 6. Germline assignment: CDR1 MGHRA and CDR2 YSYEKL. The CDR3 sequence is CASSQPGTGRTEAFF. The CDR3 bases are TGCGCCAGCAGCCAACCTGGGACAGGGCGGACTGAAGCTTTCTTT.

V gene TRBV4-2 combines with J gene TRBJ1-3; D is uncertain. The germline V and J ends were trimmed by 0 bases and 0 bases, with 6 bases remaining between them. Germline V lookup: CDR1 LGHNA, CDR2 YNFKEQ. This CDR3 has 15 amino acids. CDR3 in amino acids: CASSQDRSSGNTIYF. CDR3 DNA: TGTGCCAGCAGCCAAGACCGGAGCTCTGGAAACACCATATATTTT.

The chain joins TRBV2 to TRBJ1-5; 7 bases match TRBD1. The CDR3 sequence is 14 residues long. The germline V gene encodes CDR1 SNHLY and CDR2 FYNNEI. After removal of 6 bases from V and 3 bases from J, the junction contained 5 bases not matched to a gene. The CDR3 sequence is CASSKGQNNQPQHF. As DNA, the CDR3 is TGTGCCAGCAGCAAGGGACAGAACAATCAGCCCCAGCATTTT.

The chain uses TRBV12-3 or TRBV12-4 and TRBJ2-5; 7 nucleotides agree with TRBD1. V lost 10 bases to trimming and J lost 4 bases; unmatched junction nucleotides: 9. This CDR3 spans 13 amino acids. CDR3 DNA sequence: TGTGCCACCAGACAGGGCGTGATAGAGACCCAGTACTTC. It codes for CATRQGVIETQYF.

The chain links TRBV13 to TRBJ1-4; D may be TRBD1 (5 bases). The CDR3 spans 16 residues. V gave up 5 bases and J gave up 10 bases, with 23 bases separating them. Germline-derived CDR1 and CDR2 are PRHDT and FYEKMQ (reference sequence). Here the CDR3 reads CASSQGSGSQRVKLFF. The CDR3 DNA reads as TGTGCCAGCAGCCAGGGCTCGGGATCGCAGCGGGTAAAACTGTTTTTT.

This clone was seen a single time. The rearrangement links TRBV6-5 to TRBJ2-4; 9 positions match TRBD1. Germline lookup yields CDR1 MNHEY and CDR2 SVGAGI. V dropped 2 bases and J dropped 9; count of bases not matched to a gene: 5. This CDR3 has 14 amino acids. CDR3 amino acids: CASSYTGQGAIQYF. DNA for the CDR3: TGTGCCAGCAGTTACACGGGACAGGGAGCCATTCAGTACTTC.

The V and J genes are TRBV28 and TRBJ2-3; TRBD2 is a possible D gene (5 bases). The CDR3 loop spans 16 amino acids. The germline CDR1 and CDR2 sequences are MDHEN and SYDVKM. Trimming stripped 7 bases from V and 0 bases from J, with 17 bases between. The CDR3 loop is CASTLIGAESTDTQYF. DNA for the CDR3: TGTGCCAGCACCCTAATTGGAGCGGAAAGCACAGATACGCAGTATTTT.

CDR3 DNA sequence: TGTGCCAGCAGTGACTCGGGGGGGCTACACCACAATGAGCAGTTCTTC. Translated, it gives CASSDSGGLHHNEQFF. The V and J genes are TRBV6-4 and TRBJ2-1; D perhaps matches TRBD2 (7 bases). Germline-derived CDR1 and CDR2 are MRHNA and SNTAGT. This CDR3 is 16 amino acids long. Trimming left V 0 bases short and J 5 bases short, with 14 bases between.

V and J are TRBV6-5 and TRBJ2-6; D is possibly TRBD2 (5 bases). Germline V gene data show CDR1 as MNHEY and CDR2 as SVGAGI. V lost 2 bases and J 0 bases, leaving 5 bases between the germline ends. The CDR3 length is 15 residues. CDR3 protein: CASSYEGSGANVLTF. CDR3 DNA: TGTGCCAGCAGTTACGAGGGCTCTGGGGCCAACGTCCTGACTTTC.

J is TRBJ1-5 and V is TRBV6-2 or TRBV6-3, with a weak D call TRBD1 (6 bases). Trimming pared 6 bases from V and 3 bases from J, leaving 15 bases between. CDR1 and CDR2 (germline): MNHEY, SVGEGT. The CDR3 has 15 amino acids. The CDR3, as DNA: TGTGCCAGCAGCCTTTCACAGGGAGTCAATCAGCCCCAGCATTTT. It translates to CASSLSQGVNQPQHF.

This clone occurred a few times. This chain connects TRBV2 to TRBJ2-7, with 7 bases matching TRBD2. Germline loops: CDR1 SNHLY, CDR2 FYNNEI. The length of the CDR3 is 15 residues. The V segment lost 8 bases and the J segment 3 bases; nucleotides outside the gene matches: 13. CDR3 coding DNA: TGTGCCAGCCGGCGGGAGCAGTCTGTTCGCTACGAGCAGTACTTC. Translated: CASRREQSVRYEQYF.

The chain couples TRBV7-6 to TRBJ2-3; a possible D gene is TRBD2 (5 bases). CDR3 size: 14 residues. The germline gives CDR1 SGHVS, CDR2 FNYEAQ. The V gene lost 8 bases and the J gene lost 5 bases, with 17 bases spanning the gap. In DNA, the CDR3 is TGTGCCAGCTCTTTGGGGAGAGGAGAAGATACGCAGTATTTT. Translated, it gives CASSLGRGEDTQYF.

This clone appeared a single time. V usage is TRBV24-1 and J usage is TRBJ2-2; possible D gene TRBD2, 5 bases. V was trimmed by 7 bases and J by 5 bases, leaving 22 bases between them. Germline V gives CDR1 KGHDR, CDR2 SFDVKD. The CDR3 contains 17 residues. CDR3 amino acids: CATSSGLSSSRTGELFF. The CDR3 DNA reads as TGTGCCACCAGCTCGGGATTGAGTTCGTCGCGGACCGGGGAGCTGTTTTTT.

The CDR3 nucleotides are TGTGCCAGCAGCCCAAGCTACTCCCTCTCTGGAAACACCATATATTTT. Translated: CASSPSYSLSGNTIYF. The chain links TRBV7-2 to TRBJ1-3; no definite D call. The CDR3 is 16 residues long. The germline gives CDR1 SGHTA, CDR2 FQGNSA. The germline V and J ends were trimmed by 5 bases and 0 bases, with 14 bases remaining between them.